This section outlines one TCR beta chain sequence together with its context. The target antigen is unknown. This entry comes from a study of cytomegalovirus exposure and HLA in healthy donors. On the study more broadly: Of the donors genotyped, 300 to 500 in all, 75% to 90% fell in the Caucasian-associated ancestry cluster. Broader study findings: When analyzed later, the rates of TCR association showed variation by HLA locus, with DRB1 the most and HLA-C the fewest.

A multiplex PCR was run with 60 Vbeta primers and 13 Jbeta primers. Only in-frame clones appear in the TCRdb table, and some are missing; sequencing was by immunoSEQ multiplex PCR. Seen here are about 120,000 clones, over 60% observed once, and the top ten hold 2.7%. CDR3 length: 13 residues. V was shortened by 2 bases and J by 2 bases, with 8 bases between the two germline ends. CDR1 is GTSNPN, CDR2 SVGIG, per germline (reference sequence). The sequenced sample was PBMCs. The receptor was isolated from a woman in her forties in good health and CMV-seropositive. The chain carries TRBV30 and TRBJ2-3, with D uncertain. CDR3 nucleotides: TGTGCCTGGAGTCAACGGTTCACAGATACGCAGTATTTT. This codes for CAWSQRFTDTQYF.